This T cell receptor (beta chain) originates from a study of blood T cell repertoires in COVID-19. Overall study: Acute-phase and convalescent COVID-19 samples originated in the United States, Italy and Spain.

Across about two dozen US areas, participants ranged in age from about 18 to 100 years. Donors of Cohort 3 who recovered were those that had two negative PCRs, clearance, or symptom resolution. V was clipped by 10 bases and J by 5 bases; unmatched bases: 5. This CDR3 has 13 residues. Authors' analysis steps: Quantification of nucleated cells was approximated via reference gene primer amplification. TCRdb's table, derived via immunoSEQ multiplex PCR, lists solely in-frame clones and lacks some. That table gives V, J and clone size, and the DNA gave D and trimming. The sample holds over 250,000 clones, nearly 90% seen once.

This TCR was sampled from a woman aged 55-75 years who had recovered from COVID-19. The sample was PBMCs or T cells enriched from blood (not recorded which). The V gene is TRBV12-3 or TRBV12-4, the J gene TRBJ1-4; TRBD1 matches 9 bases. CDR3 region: CATGQGGNEKLFF. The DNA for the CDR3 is TGTGCCACGGGACAGGGAGGGAATGAAAAACTGTTTTTT.